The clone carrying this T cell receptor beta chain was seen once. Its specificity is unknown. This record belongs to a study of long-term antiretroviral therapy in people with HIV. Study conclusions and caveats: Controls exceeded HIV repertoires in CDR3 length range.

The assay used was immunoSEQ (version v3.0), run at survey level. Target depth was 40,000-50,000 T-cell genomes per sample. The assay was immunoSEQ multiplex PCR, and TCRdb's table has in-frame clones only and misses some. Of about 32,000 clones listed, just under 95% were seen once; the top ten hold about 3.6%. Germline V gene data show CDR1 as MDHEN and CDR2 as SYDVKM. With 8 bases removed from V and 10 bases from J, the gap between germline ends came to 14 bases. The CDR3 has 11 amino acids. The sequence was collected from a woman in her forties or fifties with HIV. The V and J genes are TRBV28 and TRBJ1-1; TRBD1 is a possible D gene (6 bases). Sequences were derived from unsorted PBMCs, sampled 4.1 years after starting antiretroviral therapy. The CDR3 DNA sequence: TGTGCCAGCCATTCCATGGGGGCAGCTTTCTTT. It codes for CASHSMGAAFF.